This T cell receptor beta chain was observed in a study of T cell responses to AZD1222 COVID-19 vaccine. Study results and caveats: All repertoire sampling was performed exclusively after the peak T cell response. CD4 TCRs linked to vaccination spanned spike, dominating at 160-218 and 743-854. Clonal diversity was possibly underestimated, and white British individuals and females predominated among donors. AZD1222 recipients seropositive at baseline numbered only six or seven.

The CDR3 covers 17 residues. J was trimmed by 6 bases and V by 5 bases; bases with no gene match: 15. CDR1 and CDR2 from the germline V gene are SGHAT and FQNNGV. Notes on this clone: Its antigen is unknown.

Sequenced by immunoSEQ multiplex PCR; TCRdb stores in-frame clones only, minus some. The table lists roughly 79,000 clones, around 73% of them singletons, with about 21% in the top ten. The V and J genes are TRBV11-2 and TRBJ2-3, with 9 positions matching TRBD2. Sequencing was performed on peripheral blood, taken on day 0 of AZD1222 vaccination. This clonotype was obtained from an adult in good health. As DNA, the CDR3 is TGTGCCAGCAGCGTCCTCCCTTTAGCGGGAGTGATGGATACGCAGTATTTT. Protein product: CASSVLPLAGVMDTQYF.